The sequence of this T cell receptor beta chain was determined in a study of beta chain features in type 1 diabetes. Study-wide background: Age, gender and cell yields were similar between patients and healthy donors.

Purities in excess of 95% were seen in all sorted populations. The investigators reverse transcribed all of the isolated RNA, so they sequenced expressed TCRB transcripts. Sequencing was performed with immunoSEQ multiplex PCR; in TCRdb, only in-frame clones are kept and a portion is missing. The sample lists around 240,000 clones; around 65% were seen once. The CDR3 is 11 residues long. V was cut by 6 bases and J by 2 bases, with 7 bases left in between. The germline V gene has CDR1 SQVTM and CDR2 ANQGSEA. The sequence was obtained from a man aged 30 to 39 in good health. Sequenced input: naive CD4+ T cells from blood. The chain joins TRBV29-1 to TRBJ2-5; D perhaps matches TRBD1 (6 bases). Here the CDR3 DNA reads TGCAGCGTAGGACAGCAAGAGACCCAGTACTTC. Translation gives CSVGQQETQYF.